The rows below give T cell receptor beta chains drawn from one sample of a study of PD-L1 blockade in urothelial cancer. Data came from immunoSEQ multiplex PCR; TCRdb stores just in-frame clones and leaves some out. The sample has some 77,000 clones; 87% are singletons. The specimen comprised PBMCs, sampled around atezolizumab (anti-PD-L1) treatment. These TCRs come from a woman in her 70s with urothelial cancer. The CDR3 runs from the conserved cysteine through the conserved F or W. A D gene is named only where the DNA matches it firmly. Some rows have no size entry. The others give once, few or many, or a class for an expanded clone.

j_call,v_call,d_call,clone_size,cdr3_aa,cdr3_nt
TRBJ1-2,TRBV29-1,TRBD1,.,CSVRGRGLYYGYTF,TGCAGCGTTAGGGGCAGGGGGCTTTACTATGGCTACACCTTC
TRBJ2-3,TRBV18,.,.,CASSPLADTDTQYF,TGTGCCAGCTCACCACTGGCGGACACAGATACGCAGTATTTT
TRBJ1-4,TRBV19,.,few,CASSSSGATNEKLFF,TGTGCCAGTAGCTCCTCAGGTGCAACTAATGAAAAACTGTTTTTT
TRBJ1-6,TRBV30,.,.,CAWSAPGQPYNSPLHF,TGTGCCTGGAGTGCCCCAGGACAGCCCTATAATTCACCCCTCCACTTT
TRBJ2-1,TRBV7-6,TRBD2,.,CASSPGLAEINNEQFF,TGTGCCAGCAGCCCGGGACTAGCGGAGATAAACAATGAGCAGTTCTTC
TRBJ1-1,TRBV29-1,.,.,CSVEIGGGPTEAFF,TGCAGCGTTGAAATCGGGGGGGGTCCCACTGAAGCTTTCTTT
TRBJ2-5,TRBV6-1,.,.,CASSENRVTETQYF,TGTGCCAGCAGTGAGAACAGGGTCACGGAGACCCAGTACTTC
TRBJ2-2,TRBV2,TRBD1,.,CASSQGAGELFF,TGTGCCAGCAGCCAGGGGGCCGGGGAGCTGTTTTTT
TRBJ1-2,TRBV6-6,.,.,CASSYGRVNYGYTF,TGTGCCAGCAGTTACGGGCGGGTGAACTATGGCTACACCTTC
TRBJ2-3,TRBV29-1,.,.,CSVDGRVSTDTQYF,TGCAGCGTTGACGGCAGGGTTAGCACAGATACGCAGTATTTT
TRBJ1-2,TRBV19,.,.,CASSIAAGTYGYTF,TGTGCCAGTAGTATTGCGGCGGGAACCTATGGCTACACCTTC
TRBJ1-2,TRBV7-9,TRBD1,.,CASSTGGFYGYTF,TGTGCCAGCAGCACAGGGGGCTTCTATGGCTACACCTTC
TRBJ2-3,TRBV5-4,TRBD2,once,CASSLGTSPLSYTQYF,TGTGCCAGCAGCTTAGGGACTAGTCCGCTTTCCTATACGCAGTATTTT
TRBJ2-3,TRBV5-1,TRBD1,.,CASSLGGQGTDTQYF,TGCGCCAGCAGCTTGGGGGGACAGGGGACAGATACGCAGTATTTT
TRBJ2-1,TRBV6-1,TRBD1,.,CASSARPGQGASSEQFF,TGTGCCAGCAGTGCCAGACCGGGACAGGGGGCGAGTAGTGAGCAGTTCTTC
TRBJ1-4,TRBV5-4,TRBD1,.,CASSPDRANEKLFF,TGTGCCAGCAGCCCGGACAGGGCGAATGAAAAACTGTTTTTT
TRBJ1-2,TRBV28,.,.,CASSLGHNYGYTF,TGTGCCAGCAGTCTGGGACATAACTATGGCTACACCTTC
TRBJ2-3,TRBV9,TRBD2,.,CASSSHSGGTDTQYF,TGTGCCAGCAGCTCCCATAGCGGGGGCACAGATACGCAGTATTTT
TRBJ2-7,TRBV6-1,TRBD1,once,CASSAGTVYEQYF,TGTGCCAGCAGTGCCGGGACAGTCTACGAGCAGTACTTC
TRBJ1-1,TRBV5-4,.,.,CASSLDSSMDTEAFF,TGTGCCAGCAGCCTGGACAGCTCAATGGACACTGAAGCTTTCTTT
TRBJ2-1,TRBV5-1,TRBD2,once,CASSPGGGRHNEQFF,TGCGCCAGCAGCCCCGGCGGGGGACGACACAATGAGCAGTTCTTC
TRBJ2-7,TRBV7-2,.,.,CASSPAYEQYF,TGTGCCAGCAGCCCCGCCTACGAGCAGTACTTC
TRBJ2-7,TRBV11-2,TRBD1,.,CASSAGTGGTYEQYF,TGTGCCAGCAGCGCGGGGACAGGGGGGACCTACGAGCAGTACTTC